This T cell receptor (beta chain) was documented in a study of blood T cell repertoires in COVID-19. For the study at large: The cDNA or gDNA used as material had been derived from T cells, B-cell-depleted T cells, or PBMCs.

Using immunoSEQ multiplex PCR, the repertoire was profiled, and TCRdb retains in-frame clones only, with some absent. This table has almost 65,000 clones, roughly 85% appearing once. This clonotype was sampled from a woman in her sixties with COVID-19, enrolled during active disease. The sample consisted of peripheral blood.

The CDR3 DNA is TGTGCCAGCAGTGACCCAACAGGGGGCGCGAGCACAGATACGCAGTATTTT. Its translation: CASSDPTGGASTDTQYF. This rearrangement joins TRBV25-1 to TRBJ2-3, with 9 bases aligning to TRBD1. Germline trimming cut 3 bases from V and 0 bases from J; bases unmatched to any gene: 7. This CDR3 comprises 17 residues. Germline V gives CDR1 MGHDK, CDR2 SYGVNS.